This T cell receptor beta chain was obtained from a study of regulatory T cells in long-lasting Graves disease. Notes on the study in general: There were preferences for TRBV28, TRBJ1-2 and TRBJ2-5 in persistent disease.

The sample holds many counts of this clonotype. Its specificity is unknown. Trimming left V 4 bases short and J 9 bases short, with 16 bases between. This CDR3 spans 13 amino acids. Germline V gene sequence: CDR1 SGHNT, CDR2 YYREEE (reference sequence). This sample's time point: newly diagnosed GD, antithyroid drugs for less than 3 months. The TCR library was made from RNA extracted from PBMCs. Building of the TCR beta libraries involved iRepertoire HTBI primers and Arm-PCR of CDR3 regions. TCRdb re-called the multiplex PCR reads through MiXCR, storing one row per CDR3 protein. The data hold 520,000 or so distinct CDR3 sequences, with about 12% observed a single time. These data were also filed under a second study, of T cells in Graves' hyperthyroidism and ophthalmopathy. From that second work: The diagnostic basis comprised clinical symptoms, serum thyroxine and TRAb, thyroid ultrasound and orbital computed tomography. Most thyroid clonotypes with frequency above 0.001 were detected in blood. Stable hyperthyroidism was told apart from ophthalmopathy by a model built on 13 V-J features.

This chain connects TRBV5-4 to TRBJ2-5, with a tentative D call TRBD2 (5 bases). The clonotype comes from a woman aged 25-40 years with Graves disease. Sample: peripheral blood mononuclear cells (PBMCs), taken at new diagnosis, from a patient treated with antithyroid drugs. The CDR3 nucleotides read TGTGCCAGCAGCGCGGACCCGGGAAGGGCCCAGTACTTC. Translating it yields CASSADPGRAQYF.